This T cell receptor (beta chain) was captured by sequencing in a study of blood T cell repertoires in COVID-19. Looking at the study overall: T cells, B-cell-depleted T cells, or PBMCs provided the cDNA or gDNA that served as material.

Assay used: immunoSEQ multiplex PCR; TCRdb lists only in-frame clones, some missing. The data contain 350,000 to 450,000 clones, roughly 88% of them singletons. In assigning cohorts, the study relied on participant-reported clinical history. The V and J ends lost 5 bases and 0 bases respectively, with 8 bases between them. CDR1 GTSNPN and CDR2 SVGIG come from the germline V gene (reference sequence). The CDR3 consists of 12 residues. What was sequenced was PBMCs or T cells enriched from blood (not recorded which). This receptor was identified in a woman aged 18-35 years who had been exposed to COVID-19. The V and J genes are TRBV30 and TRBJ2-7; D possibly corresponds to TRBD2 (6 bases). CDR3 protein: CAWGRSSYEQYF. CDR3 coding DNA: TGTGCCTGGGGGAGGAGCTCCTACGAGCAGTACTTC.